Listed below are T cell receptor beta chains from one sample, sequenced in a study of CD8+ T cells in alopecia areata. Generated by immunoSEQ multiplex PCR, the TCRdb table keeps only in-frame clones and is missing some. The data contain roughly 250,000 clones, under 80% of them singletons. This sample comprised CD4+ T cells sorted from blood, obtained at week 0. The receptors were sampled from a human donor with alopecia areata. Each CDR3 is given with its conserved first and last residue. A D gene is named only where the DNA matches it firmly. Size values are once, few and many counts, or a class for expanded clones, and some rows have none.

D: NA
J: TRBJ2-7
size: NA
V: TRBV30
CDR3: CAWSVRRSRAGLPYEQYF
DNA: TGTGCCTGGAGTGTACGAAGGTCCCGAGCCGGCCTCCCTTACGAGCAGTACTTC

D: NA
J: TRBJ1-5
size: NA
V: TRBV29-1
CDR3: CSVRGDSNQPQHF
DNA: TGCAGCGTTAGGGGGGATAGCAATCAGCCCCAGCATTTT

D: NA
J: TRBJ1-2
size: NA
V: TRBV29-1
CDR3: CSVGAGVDYGYTF
DNA: TGCAGCGTTGGGGCAGGCGTCGACTATGGCTACACCTTC

D: TRBD2
J: TRBJ2-1
size: once
V: TRBV10-3
CDR3: CAISGGTSGNEQFF
DNA: TGTGCCATCAGTGGGGGGACTAGCGGCAATGAGCAGTTCTTC

D: TRBD1
J: TRBJ1-2
size: NA
V: TRBV30
CDR3: CAWGSNSGTASGYTF
DNA: TGTGCCTGGGGAAGCAACTCCGGGACAGCTAGCGGCTACACCTTC

D: NA
J: TRBJ2-2
size: NA
V: TRBV30
CDR3: CAWTSGTLTRELFF
DNA: TGTGCCTGGACTTCCGGGACTCTAACTCGGGAGCTGTTTTTT

D: NA
J: TRBJ2-6
size: NA
V: TRBV29-1
CDR3: CSVEVFDGSGANVLTF
DNA: TGCAGCGTTGAAGTCTTCGACGGGTCTGGGGCCAACGTCCTGACTTTC

D: TRBD1
J: TRBJ2-5
size: NA
V: TRBV29-1
CDR3: CSATGGQETQYF
DNA: TGCAGCGCGACAGGGGGCCAAGAGACCCAGTACTTC

D: NA
J: TRBJ1-5
size: once
V: TRBV19
CDR3: CASSNGILSNQPQHF
DNA: TGTGCCAGTAGCAATGGCATTCTTAGCAATCAGCCCCAGCATTTT

D: NA
J: TRBJ2-1
size: NA
V: TRBV9
CDR3: CASADGSYNEQFF
DNA: TGTGCCAGCGCGGACGGCTCCTACAATGAGCAGTTCTTC

D: NA
J: TRBJ2-1
size: NA
V: TRBV29-1
CDR3: CSVEELPDEQFF
DNA: TGCAGCGTTGAAGAGCTCCCCGATGAGCAGTTCTTC

D: NA
J: TRBJ1-1
size: once
V: TRBV6-6
CDR3: CASSFGATRTEAFF
DNA: TGTGCCAGCAGTTTTGGGGCAACGAGAACTGAAGCTTTCTTT

D: TRBD1
J: TRBJ1-2
size: NA
V: TRBV29-1
CDR3: CSVEKQGTNYGYTF
DNA: TGCAGCGTGGAAAAACAGGGGACAAACTATGGCTACACCTTC

D: NA
J: TRBJ2-3
size: NA
V: TRBV29-1
CDR3: CSASSRRSAQGTDTQYF
DNA: TGCAGCGCGTCATCTCGGCGGAGCGCCCAAGGCACAGATACGCAGTATTTT

D: NA
J: TRBJ2-2
size: NA
V: TRBV5-1
CDR3: CASSLTGHNTGELFF
DNA: TGCGCCAGCAGCTTGACAGGGCACAACACCGGGGAGCTGTTTTTT

D: NA
J: TRBJ1-6
size: NA
V: TRBV30
CDR3: CAQRPTGGGSPLHF
DNA: TGTGCCCAAAGGCCAACAGGCGGAGGATCACCCCTCCACTTT

D: NA
J: TRBJ2-3
size: once
V: TRBV5-1
CDR3: CASSFRDTQYF
DNA: TGCGCCAGCAGCTTCAGGGATACGCAGTATTTT

D: TRBD1
J: TRBJ2-1
size: NA
V: TRBV5-4
CDR3: CASSLDRGSYNEQFF
DNA: TGTGCCAGCAGCTTGGACAGGGGTTCCTACAATGAGCAGTTCTTC

D: NA
J: TRBJ1-4
size: NA
V: TRBV30
CDR3: CAARRGSEKLFF
DNA: TGTGCCGCTCGGAGGGGTAGTGAAAAACTGTTTTTT

D: NA
J: TRBJ2-6
size: NA
V: TRBV6-1
CDR3: CASSVRQFGFSGANVLTF
DNA: TGTGCCAGCAGTGTAAGACAATTTGGGTTCTCAGGGGCCAACGTCCTGACTTTC

D: NA
J: TRBJ2-3
size: NA
V: TRBV4-2
CDR3: CASSPRENPTDTQYF
DNA: TGTGCCAGCAGCCCTAGGGAGAATCCCACAGATACGCAGTATTTT

D: NA
J: TRBJ1-4
size: NA
V: TRBV5-1
CDR3: CASSLGQGVEKLFF
DNA: TGCGCCAGCAGCTTGGGGCAGGGAGTTGAAAAACTGTTTTTT

D: NA
J: TRBJ1-2
size: NA
V: TRBV29-1
CDR3: CSVDRVNYGYTF
DNA: TGCAGCGTTGACCGGGTTAACTATGGCTACACCTTC

D: NA
J: TRBJ1-1
size: few
V: TRBV29-1
CDR3: CSVVGGGLDTEAFF
DNA: TGCAGCGTCGTGGGTGGGGGCCTGGACACTGAAGCTTTCTTT